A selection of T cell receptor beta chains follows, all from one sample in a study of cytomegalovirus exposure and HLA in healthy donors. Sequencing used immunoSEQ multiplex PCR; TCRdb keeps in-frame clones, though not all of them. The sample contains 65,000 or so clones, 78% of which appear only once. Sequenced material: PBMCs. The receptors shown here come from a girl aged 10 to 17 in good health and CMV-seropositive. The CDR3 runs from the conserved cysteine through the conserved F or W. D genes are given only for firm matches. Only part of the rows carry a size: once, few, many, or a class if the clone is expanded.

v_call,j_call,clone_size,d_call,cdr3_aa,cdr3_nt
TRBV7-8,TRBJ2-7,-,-,CASSFRQDNYEQYF,TGTGCCAGCAGCTTCAGACAGGATAACTACGAGCAGTACTTC
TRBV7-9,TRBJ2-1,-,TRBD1,CASSSPSGTVKHNEQFF,TGTGCCAGCAGCTCTCCATCAGGGACAGTGAAACACAATGAGCAGTTCTTC
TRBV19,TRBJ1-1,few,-,CASSIEGRGTEAFF,TGTGCCAGTAGTATAGAGGGCCGGGGGACTGAAGCTTTCTTT
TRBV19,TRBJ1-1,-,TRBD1,CATQQGARTEAFF,TGTGCCACCCAACAGGGGGCGCGCACTGAAGCTTTCTTT
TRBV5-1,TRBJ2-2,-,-,CASSSGTGELFF,TGCGCCAGCAGCTCAGGGACCGGGGAGCTGTTTTTT
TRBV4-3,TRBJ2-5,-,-,CASSQDESYGETQYF,TGCGCCAGCAGCCAAGATGAGAGCTACGGGGAGACCCAGTACTTC
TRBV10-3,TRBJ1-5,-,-,CAISARDNQPQHF,TGTGCCATCAGTGCCCGGGATAATCAGCCCCAGCATTTT
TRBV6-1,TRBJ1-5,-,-,CASSEEGYQPQHF,TGTGCCAGCAGTGAAGAGGGGTATCAGCCCCAGCATTTT
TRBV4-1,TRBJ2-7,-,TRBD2,CASSQEGTSGQPYEQYF,TGCGCCAGCAGCCAAGAGGGTACTAGCGGGCAACCCTACGAGCAGTACTTC
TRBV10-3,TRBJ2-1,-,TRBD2,CAISESASGLDEQFF,TGTGCCATCAGTGAGTCGGCTAGCGGGCTTGATGAGCAGTTCTTC
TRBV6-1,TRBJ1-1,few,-,CASRDTMNTEAFF,TGTGCCAGCAGGGACACTATGAACACTGAAGCTTTCTTT
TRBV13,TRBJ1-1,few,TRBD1,CASSPTGLGTEAFF,TGTGCCAGCAGCCCGACAGGGTTGGGCACTGAAGCTTTCTTT
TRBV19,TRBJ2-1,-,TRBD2,CASTPGLGYNEQFF,TGTGCCAGTACCCCGGGACTAGGTTACAATGAGCAGTTCTTC
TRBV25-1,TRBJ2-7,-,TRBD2,CASSRAGEGEQYF,TGTGCCAGCAGTCGAGCGGGAGAAGGCGAGCAGTACTTC
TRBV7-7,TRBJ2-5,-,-,CASSSEGETQYF,TGTGCCAGCAGCTCGGAGGGGGAGACCCAGTACTTC
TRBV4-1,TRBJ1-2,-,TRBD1,CASSQEEGTGEGYTF,TGCGCCAGCAGCCAAGAAGAGGGGACAGGGGAAGGCTACACCTTC
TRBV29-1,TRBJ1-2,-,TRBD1,CSVNIAGTAYGYTF,TGCAGCGTTAATATCGCCGGGACAGCTTATGGCTACACCTTC
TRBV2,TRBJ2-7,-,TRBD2,CASSDPFPRTSGGWQYF,TGTGCCAGCAGTGACCCCTTCCCCCGGACTAGCGGGGGGTGGCAGTACTTC
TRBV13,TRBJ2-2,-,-,CASSLGGDANTGELFF,TGTGCCAGCAGCTTAGGCGGGGATGCGAACACCGGGGAGCTGTTTTTT
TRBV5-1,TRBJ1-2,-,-,CASSSGNYGYTF,TGCGCCAGCAGCTCGGGTAACTATGGCTACACCTTC
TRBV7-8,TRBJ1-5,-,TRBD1,CASSQTTGRNQPQHF,TGTGCCAGCAGCCAGACGACAGGGCGAAATCAGCCCCAGCATTTT
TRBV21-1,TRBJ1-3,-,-,CASSNGQHFSSGNTIYF,TGTGCCAGCAGCAACGGACAGCACTTTAGCTCTGGAAACACCATATATTTT
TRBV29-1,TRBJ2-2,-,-,CSVGGDQYTGELFF,TGCAGCGTTGGCGGCGATCAGTACACCGGGGAGCTGTTTTTT
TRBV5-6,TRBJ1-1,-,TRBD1,CASSSLKAGGYTEAFF,TGTGCCAGCAGCTCCTTGAAGGCAGGGGGGTACACTGAAGCTTTCTTT
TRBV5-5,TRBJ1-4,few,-,CASRTPGEKLFF,TGTGCCAGCAGGACTCCGGGTGAAAAACTGTTTTTT
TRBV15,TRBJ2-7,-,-,CATSPEGYEQYF,TGTGCCACCAGCCCGGAGGGGTACGAGCAGTACTTC
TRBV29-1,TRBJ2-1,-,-,CSADIGGNEQFF,TGCAGCGCCGATATCGGGGGCAATGAGCAGTTCTTC
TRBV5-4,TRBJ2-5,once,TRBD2,CASSLVAGVGGETQYF,TGTGCCAGCAGCTTGGTCGCGGGAGTCGGCGGAGAGACCCAGTACTTC
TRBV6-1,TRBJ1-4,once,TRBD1,CASSETGQGATNEKLFF,TGTGCCAGCAGTGAGACAGGACAGGGGGCAACTAATGAAAAACTGTTTTTT
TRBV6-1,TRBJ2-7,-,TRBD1,CASTNRDRIYEQYF,TGTGCCAGCACAAACCGGGACAGGATATACGAGCAGTACTTC
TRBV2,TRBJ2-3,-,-,CASSLNYGNTDTQYF,TGTGCCAGCAGCCTTAATTACGGGAACACAGATACGCAGTATTTT
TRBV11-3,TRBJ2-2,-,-,CASSLGQGNTGELFF,TGTGCCAGCAGCTTAGGGCAGGGCAACACCGGGGAGCTGTTTTTT
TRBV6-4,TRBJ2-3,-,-,CASSDADHTDTQYF,TGTGCCAGCAGTGACGCGGATCACACAGATACGCAGTATTTT
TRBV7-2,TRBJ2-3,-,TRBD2,CASSSARGADTQYF,TGTGCCAGCAGCTCCGCGCGGGGGGCAGATACGCAGTATTTT
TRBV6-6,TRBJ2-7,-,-,CASSYSSYEQYF,TGTGCCAGCAGTTACTCTTCATACGAGCAGTACTTC
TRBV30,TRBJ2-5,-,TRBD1,CAWGVTGGQTQYF,TGTGCCTGGGGTGTCACAGGGGGACAGACCCAGTACTTC
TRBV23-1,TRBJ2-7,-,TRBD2,CASSPRAGLAVYEQYF,TGCGCCAGCAGTCCTAGGGCGGGACTAGCGGTCTACGAGCAGTACTTC
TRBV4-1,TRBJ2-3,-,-,CASSQDRGGLTDTQYF,TGCGCCAGCAGCCAAGATAGAGGAGGGCTCACAGATACGCAGTATTTT
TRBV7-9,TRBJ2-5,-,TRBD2,CASSLDGLAEETQYF,TGTGCCAGCAGCTTAGATGGTCTAGCGGAAGAGACCCAGTACTTC
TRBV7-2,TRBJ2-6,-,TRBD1,CASSRSSFSGTAVTF,TGTGCCAGCAGCCGTAGCTCTTTCTCCGGGACAGCTGTGACTTTC